This T cell receptor beta chain was obtained from a study of T-cell memory formation after mild COVID-19. TCRdb passed the 5' RACE reads through MiXCR, listing each CDR3 protein once. The sample gives about 360,000 distinct CDR3 sequences, approximately 15% of which show up once; about 22% is in the top ten. Trimming took 8 bases from V and 2 from J, leaving 8 bases between them. The CDR3 runs 12 residues. Per the germline V gene, CDR1 is SEHNR and CDR2 is FQNEAQ (reference sequence). The sample comprised PBMCs or a T cell subset sorted from them (not recorded which). This clonotype was sampled from a man aged 18 to 35 who had mild COVID-19 (a few samples of this study predate the infection). Cell type and time point are not known. J is TRBJ2-3 and V is TRBV7-9; D is possibly TRBD1 (5 bases). CDR3 nucleotide sequence: TGTGCCAGCGGACATTCCACAGATACGCAGTATTTT. It translates to CASGHSTDTQYF. Using reference TRBV7-9 and TRBJ2-3 for the parts outside the CDR3, the full variable domain is DTGVSQNPRHKITKRGQNVTFRCDPISEHNRLYWYRQTLGQGPEFLTYFQNEAQLEKSRLLSDRFSAERPKGSFSTLEIQRTEQGDSAMYLCASGHSTDTQYFGPGTRLTVL.